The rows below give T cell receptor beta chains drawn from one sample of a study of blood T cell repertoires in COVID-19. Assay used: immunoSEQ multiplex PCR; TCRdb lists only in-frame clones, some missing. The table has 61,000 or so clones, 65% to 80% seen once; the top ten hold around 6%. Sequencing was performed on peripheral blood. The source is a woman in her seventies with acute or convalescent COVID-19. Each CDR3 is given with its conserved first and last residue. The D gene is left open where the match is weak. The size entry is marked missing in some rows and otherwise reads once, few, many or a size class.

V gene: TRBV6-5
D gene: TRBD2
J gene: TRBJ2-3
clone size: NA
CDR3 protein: CASSPAGRTDTQYF
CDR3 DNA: TGTGCCAGCAGTCCAGCGGGGCGGACAGATACGCAGTATTTT

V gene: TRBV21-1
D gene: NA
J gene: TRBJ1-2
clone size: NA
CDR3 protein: CASSKVKVSNGYTF
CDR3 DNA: TGTGCCAGCAGCAAAGTTAAGGTTAGCAATGGCTACACCTTC

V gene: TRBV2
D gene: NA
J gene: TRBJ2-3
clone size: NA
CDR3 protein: CASSEYTDTQYF
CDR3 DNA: TGTGCCAGCAGTGAGTACACAGATACGCAGTATTTT

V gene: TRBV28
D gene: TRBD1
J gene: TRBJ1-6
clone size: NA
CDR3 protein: CASKWGSTGRNSPLHF
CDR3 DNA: TGTGCCAGCAAATGGGGGTCGACAGGGCGTAATTCACCCCTCCACTTT

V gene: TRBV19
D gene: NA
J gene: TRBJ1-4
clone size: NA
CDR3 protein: CASSPVGEEKLFF
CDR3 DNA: TGTGCCAGTAGCCCGGTGGGCGAGGAAAAACTGTTTTTT

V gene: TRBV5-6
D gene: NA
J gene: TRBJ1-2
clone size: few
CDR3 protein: CASSLVGGSDLYGYTF
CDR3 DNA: TGTGCCAGCAGCTTGGTTGGAGGAAGCGATCTCTATGGCTACACCTTC

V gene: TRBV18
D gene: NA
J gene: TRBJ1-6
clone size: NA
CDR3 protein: CASSPPLSGTNSPLHF
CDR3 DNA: TGTGCCAGCTCACCACCGTTGTCAGGGACAAATTCACCCCTCCACTTT

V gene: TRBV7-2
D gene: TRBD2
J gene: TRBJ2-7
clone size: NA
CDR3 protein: CASSSQRTSGSYEQYF
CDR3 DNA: TGTGCCAGCAGCTCACAGAGGACTAGCGGGTCCTACGAGCAGTACTTC

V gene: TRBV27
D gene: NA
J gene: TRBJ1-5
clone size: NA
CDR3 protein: CASSPRGQPQHF
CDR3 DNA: TGTGCCAGTTCACCTCGCGGTCAGCCCCAGCATTTT

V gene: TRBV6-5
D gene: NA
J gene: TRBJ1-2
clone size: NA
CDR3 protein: CASSSGQYAYGYTF
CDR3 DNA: TGTGCCAGCAGTTCCGGACAGTATGCCTATGGCTACACCTTC

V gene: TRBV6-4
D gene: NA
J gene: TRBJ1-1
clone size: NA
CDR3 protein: CASSDGTTAFF
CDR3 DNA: TGTGCCAGCAGTGACGGGACAACAGCTTTCTTT

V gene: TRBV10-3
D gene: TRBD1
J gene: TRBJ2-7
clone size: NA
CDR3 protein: CAISAGTGVSYEQYF
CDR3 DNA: TGTGCCATCAGCGCCGGGACAGGGGTCTCCTACGAGCAGTACTTC

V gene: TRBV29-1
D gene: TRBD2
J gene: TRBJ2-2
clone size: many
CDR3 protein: CSVVGLASNTGELFF
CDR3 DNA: TGCAGCGTTGTGGGACTAGCGAGCAACACCGGGGAGCTGTTTTTT